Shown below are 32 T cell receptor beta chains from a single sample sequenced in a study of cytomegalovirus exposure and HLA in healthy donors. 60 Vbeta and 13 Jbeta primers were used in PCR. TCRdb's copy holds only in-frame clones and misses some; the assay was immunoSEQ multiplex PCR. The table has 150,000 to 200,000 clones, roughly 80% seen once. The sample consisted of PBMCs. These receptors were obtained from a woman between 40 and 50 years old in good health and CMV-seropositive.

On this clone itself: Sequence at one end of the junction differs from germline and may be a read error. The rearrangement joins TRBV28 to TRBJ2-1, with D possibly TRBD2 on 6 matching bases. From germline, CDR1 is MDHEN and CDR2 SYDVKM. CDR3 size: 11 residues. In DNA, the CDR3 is TGTGCCGGCAGCACCAGCGGGTCGCAGTTCTTC. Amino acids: CAGSTSGSQFF.

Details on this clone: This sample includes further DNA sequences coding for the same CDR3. The CDR3 DNA sequence: TGTGCCACCCTTCTCAGGGATAACTATGGCTACACCTTC. It translates to CATLLRDNYGYTF. The rearrangement joins TRBV28 to TRBJ1-2; D is perhaps TRBD1 (5 bases). This CDR3 has 13 residues. From germline, CDR1 is MDHEN and CDR2 SYDVKM. With 10 bases removed from V and 1 base from J, the gap between germline ends came to 13 bases.

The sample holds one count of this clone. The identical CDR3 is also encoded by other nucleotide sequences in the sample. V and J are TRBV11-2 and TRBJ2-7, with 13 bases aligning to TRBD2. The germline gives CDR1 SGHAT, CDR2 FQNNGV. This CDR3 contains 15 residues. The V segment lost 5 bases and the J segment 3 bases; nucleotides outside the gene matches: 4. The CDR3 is CASSPRTSGSYEQYF. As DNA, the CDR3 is TGTGCCAGCAGCCCCCGGACTAGCGGGAGCTACGAGCAGTACTTC. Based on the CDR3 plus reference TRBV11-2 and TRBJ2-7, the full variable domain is EAGVAQSPRYKIIEKRQSVAFWCNPISGHATLYWYQQILGQGPKLLIQFQNNGVVDDSQLPKDRFSAERLKGVDSTLKIQPAKLEDSAVYLCASSPRTSGSYEQYFGPGTRLTVT.

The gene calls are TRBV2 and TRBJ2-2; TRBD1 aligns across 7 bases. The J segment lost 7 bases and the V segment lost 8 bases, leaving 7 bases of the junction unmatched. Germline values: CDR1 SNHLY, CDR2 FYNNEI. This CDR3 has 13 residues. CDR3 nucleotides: TGTGCCAGCTCCCAGCAGGGGGTCGGGGAGCTGTTTTTT. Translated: CASSQQGVGELFF.

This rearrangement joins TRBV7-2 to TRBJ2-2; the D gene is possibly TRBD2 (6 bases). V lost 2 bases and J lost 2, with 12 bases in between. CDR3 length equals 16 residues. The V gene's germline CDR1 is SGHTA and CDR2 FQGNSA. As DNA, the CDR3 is TGTGCCAGCAGCTTAATTAGCGGATCTAACACCGGGGAGCTGTTTTTT. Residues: CASSLISGSNTGELFF.

The CDR3 here is CASSLLGQGNTEAFF. CDR3 DNA: TGTGCCAGTAGCCTTTTAGGACAGGGGAACACTGAAGCTTTCTTT. V gene TRBV19 combines with J gene TRBJ1-1, with 8 bases identical to TRBD1. V lost 6 bases, J lost 1 base, and 7 bases stayed unmatched. The length of the CDR3 is 15 residues. The V gene's germline CDR1 is LNHDA and CDR2 SQIVND (reference sequence).

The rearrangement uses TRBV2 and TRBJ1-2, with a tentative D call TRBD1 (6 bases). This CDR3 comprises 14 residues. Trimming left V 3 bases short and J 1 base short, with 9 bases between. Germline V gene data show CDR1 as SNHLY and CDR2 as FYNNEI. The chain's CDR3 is CASSEADSNYGYTF. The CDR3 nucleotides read TGTGCCAGCAGTGAGGCGGACAGTAACTATGGCTACACCTTC.

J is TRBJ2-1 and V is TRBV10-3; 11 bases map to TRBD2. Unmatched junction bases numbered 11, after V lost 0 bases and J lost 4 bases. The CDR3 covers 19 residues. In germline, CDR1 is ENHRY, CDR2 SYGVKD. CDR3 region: CAISESPVAGGPPYNEQFF. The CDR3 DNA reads TGTGCCATCAGTGAGTCTCCGGTAGCGGGAGGGCCCCCGTACAATGAGCAGTTCTTC.

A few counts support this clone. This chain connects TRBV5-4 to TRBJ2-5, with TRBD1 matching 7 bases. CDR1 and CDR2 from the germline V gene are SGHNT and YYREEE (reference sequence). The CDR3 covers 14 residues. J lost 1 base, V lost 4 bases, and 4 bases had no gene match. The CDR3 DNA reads TGTGCCAGCAGCAAGGGACAGAGCCAAGAGACCCAGTACTTC. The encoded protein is CASSKGQSQETQYF.

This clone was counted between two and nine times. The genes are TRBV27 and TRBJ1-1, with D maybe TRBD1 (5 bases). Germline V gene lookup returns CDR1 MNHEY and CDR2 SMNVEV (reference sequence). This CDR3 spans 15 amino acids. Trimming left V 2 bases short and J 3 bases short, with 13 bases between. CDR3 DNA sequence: TGTGCCAGCAGTTTAAGGTCTCGGGGGGACACTGAAGCTTTCTTT. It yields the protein CASSLRSRGDTEAFF.

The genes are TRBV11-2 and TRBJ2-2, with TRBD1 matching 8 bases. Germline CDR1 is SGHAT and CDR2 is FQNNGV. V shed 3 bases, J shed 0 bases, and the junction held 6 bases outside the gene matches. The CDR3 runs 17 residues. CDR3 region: CASSFLTGASNTGELFF. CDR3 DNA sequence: TGTGCCAGCAGCTTTCTGACAGGGGCTTCGAACACCGGGGAGCTGTTTTTT.

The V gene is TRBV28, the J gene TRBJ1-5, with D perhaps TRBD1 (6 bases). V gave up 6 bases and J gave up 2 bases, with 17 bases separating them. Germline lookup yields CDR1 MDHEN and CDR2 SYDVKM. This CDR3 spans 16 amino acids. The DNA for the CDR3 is TGTGCCAGCAGGGCACAGGGCCCGAGGGGCAATCAGCCCCAGCATTTT. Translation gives CASRAQGPRGNQPQHF.

The CDR3 is CASSLDRGAYEQYF. The DNA for the CDR3 is TGTGCCAGCAGTTTGGACAGAGGGGCCTACGAGCAGTACTTC. The V and J genes are TRBV27 and TRBJ2-7; perhaps TRBD1 as D (6 bases). The CDR3 has 14 amino acids. V shed 3 bases and J shed 2 bases, with 11 bases lying between them. CDR1 and CDR2 (germline): MNHEY, SMNVEV (reference sequence).

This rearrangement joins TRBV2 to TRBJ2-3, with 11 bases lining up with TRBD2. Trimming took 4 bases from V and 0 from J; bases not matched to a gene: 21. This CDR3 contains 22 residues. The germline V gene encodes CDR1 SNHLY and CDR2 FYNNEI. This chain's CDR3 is CASSGSGTLPRASGRSTDTQYF. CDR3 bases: TGTGCCAGCAGTGGGTCTGGGACACTTCCTCGGGCTAGCGGGAGGAGCACAGATACGCAGTATTTT. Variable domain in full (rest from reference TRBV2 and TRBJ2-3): EPEVTQTPSHQVTQMGQEVILRCVPISNHLYFYWYRQILGQKVEFLVSFYNNEISEKSEIFDDQFSVERPDGSNFTLKIRSTKLEDSAMYFCASSGSGTLPRASGRSTDTQYFGPGTRLTVL.

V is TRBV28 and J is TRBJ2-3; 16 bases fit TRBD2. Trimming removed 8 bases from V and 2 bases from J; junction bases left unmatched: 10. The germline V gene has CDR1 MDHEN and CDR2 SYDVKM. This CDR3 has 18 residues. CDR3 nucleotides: TGTGCCAGCCGGGGACTAGCGGGAGGGATTTATAACACAGATACGCAGTATTTT. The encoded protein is CASRGLAGGIYNTDTQYF.

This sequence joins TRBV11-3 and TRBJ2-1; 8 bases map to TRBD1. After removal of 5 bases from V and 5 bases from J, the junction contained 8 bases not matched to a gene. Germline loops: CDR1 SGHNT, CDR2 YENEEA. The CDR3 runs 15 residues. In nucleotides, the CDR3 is TGTGCCAGCAGCGCGAGACAGGGGCCTAACAATGAGCAGTTCTTC. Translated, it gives CASSARQGPNNEQFF.

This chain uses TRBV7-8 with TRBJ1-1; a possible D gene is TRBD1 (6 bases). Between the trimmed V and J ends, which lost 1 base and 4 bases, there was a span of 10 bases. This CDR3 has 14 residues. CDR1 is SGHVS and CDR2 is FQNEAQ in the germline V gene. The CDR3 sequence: CASSLGGLGTEAFF. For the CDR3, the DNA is TGTGCCAGCAGCTTAGGGGGGCTGGGCACTGAAGCTTTCTTT.

This CDR3 reads CASSLTTGSVDSPLHF. For the CDR3, the DNA is TGCGCCAGCAGCTTAACGACAGGGTCGGTAGATTCACCCCTCCACTTT. The chain combines TRBV5-1 with TRBJ1-6, with 7 positions matching TRBD1. The CDR3 spans 16 residues. The J segment lost 8 bases and the V segment lost 2 bases, leaving 10 bases of the junction unmatched. Looked up from germline, CDR1 is SGHRS and CDR2 is YFSETQ.

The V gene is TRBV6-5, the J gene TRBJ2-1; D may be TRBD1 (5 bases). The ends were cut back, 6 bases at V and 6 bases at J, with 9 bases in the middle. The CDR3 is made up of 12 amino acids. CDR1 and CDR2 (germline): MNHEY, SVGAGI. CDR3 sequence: CASRGVGNEQFF. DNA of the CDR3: TGTGCCAGCAGAGGGGTGGGCAATGAGCAGTTCTTC.

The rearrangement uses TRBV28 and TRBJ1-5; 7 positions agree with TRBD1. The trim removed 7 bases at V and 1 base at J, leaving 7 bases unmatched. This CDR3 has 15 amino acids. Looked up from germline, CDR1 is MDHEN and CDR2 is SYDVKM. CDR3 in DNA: TGTGCCAGCAAAAAGCAGGGGGTAAGCAATCAGCCCCAGCATTTT. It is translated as CASKKQGVSNQPQHF. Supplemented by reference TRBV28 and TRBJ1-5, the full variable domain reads DVKVTQSSRYLVKRTGEKVFLECVQDMDHENMFWYRQDPGLGLRLIYFSYDVKMKEKGDIPEGYSVSREKKERFSLILESASTNQTSMYLCASKKQGVSNQPQHFGDGTRLSIL.

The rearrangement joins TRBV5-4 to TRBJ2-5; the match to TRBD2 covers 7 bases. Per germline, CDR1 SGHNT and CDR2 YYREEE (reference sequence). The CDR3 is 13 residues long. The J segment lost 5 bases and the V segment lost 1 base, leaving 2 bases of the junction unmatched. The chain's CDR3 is CASSLWEGETQYF. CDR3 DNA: TGTGCCAGCAGCTTGTGGGAGGGGGAGACCCAGTACTTC.

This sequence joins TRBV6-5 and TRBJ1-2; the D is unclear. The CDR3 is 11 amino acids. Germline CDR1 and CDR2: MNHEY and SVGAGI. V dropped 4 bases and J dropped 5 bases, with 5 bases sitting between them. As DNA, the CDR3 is TGTGCCAGCAGTTCAGGTTATGGCTACACCTTC. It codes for CASSSGYGYTF.

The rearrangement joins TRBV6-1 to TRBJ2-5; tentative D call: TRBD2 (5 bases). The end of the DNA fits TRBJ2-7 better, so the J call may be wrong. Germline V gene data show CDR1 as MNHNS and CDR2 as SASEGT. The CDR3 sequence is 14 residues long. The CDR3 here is CATAQGSGSYEQYF. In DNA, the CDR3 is TGTGCCACCGCTCAAGGGAGCGGATCCTACGAGCAGTACTTC.

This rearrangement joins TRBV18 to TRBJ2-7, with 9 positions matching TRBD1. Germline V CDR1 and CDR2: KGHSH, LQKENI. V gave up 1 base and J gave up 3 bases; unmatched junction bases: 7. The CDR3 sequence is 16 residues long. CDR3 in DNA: TGTGCCAGCTCACCACTTCCCGGGACAGGGTTCTACGAGCAGTACTTC. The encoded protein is CASSPLPGTGFYEQYF. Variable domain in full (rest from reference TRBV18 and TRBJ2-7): NAGVMQNPRHLVRRRGQEARLRCSPMKGHSHVYWYRQLPEEGLKFMVYLQKENIIDESGMPKERFSAEFPKEGPSILRIQQVVRGDSAAYFCASSPLPGTGFYEQYFGPGTRLTVT.

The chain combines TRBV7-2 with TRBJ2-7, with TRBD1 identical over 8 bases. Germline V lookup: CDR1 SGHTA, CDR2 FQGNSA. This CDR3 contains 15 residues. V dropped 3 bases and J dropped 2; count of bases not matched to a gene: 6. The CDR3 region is CASSFRQGPTYEQYF. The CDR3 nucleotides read TGTGCCAGCAGCTTTCGACAGGGGCCAACCTACGAGCAGTACTTC.

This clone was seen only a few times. CDR3 in amino acids: CASSGRERSYNEQFF. The CDR3 nucleotides read TGTGCCAGCTCGGGAAGGGAGCGCTCCTACAATGAGCAGTTCTTC. J is TRBJ2-1 and V is TRBV2; possible D gene TRBD2, 5 bases. This CDR3 is 15 amino acids long. From germline, CDR1 is SNHLY and CDR2 FYNNEI. The V end lost 8 bases, the J end lost 0 bases, and 14 bases lay between the germline ends.

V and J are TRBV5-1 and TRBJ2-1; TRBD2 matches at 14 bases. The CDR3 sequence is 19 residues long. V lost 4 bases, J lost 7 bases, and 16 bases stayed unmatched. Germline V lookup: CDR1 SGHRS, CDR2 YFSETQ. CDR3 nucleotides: TGCGCCAGCAGCCTCGGGACTAGCGGGAGTGGTAAGGGTTCAAATGAGCAGTTCTTC. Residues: CASSLGTSGSGKGSNEQFF.

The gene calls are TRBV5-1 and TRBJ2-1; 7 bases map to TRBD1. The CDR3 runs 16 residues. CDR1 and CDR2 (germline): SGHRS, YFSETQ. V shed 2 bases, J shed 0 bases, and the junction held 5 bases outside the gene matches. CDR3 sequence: CASSLRQGGSYNEQFF. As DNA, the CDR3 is TGCGCCAGCAGCTTAAGACAGGGTGGCTCCTACAATGAGCAGTTCTTC.

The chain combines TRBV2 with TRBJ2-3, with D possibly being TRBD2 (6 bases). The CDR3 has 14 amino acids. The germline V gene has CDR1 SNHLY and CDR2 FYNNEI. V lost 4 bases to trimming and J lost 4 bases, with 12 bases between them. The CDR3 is CASSAGGAADTQYF. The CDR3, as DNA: TGTGCCAGCAGTGCCGGAGGGGCGGCAGATACGCAGTATTTT.

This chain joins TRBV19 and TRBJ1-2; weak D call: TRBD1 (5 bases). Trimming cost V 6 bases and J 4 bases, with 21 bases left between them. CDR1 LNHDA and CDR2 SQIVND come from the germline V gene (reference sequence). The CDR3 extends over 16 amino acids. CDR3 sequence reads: CASSPEQAYRTYGYTF. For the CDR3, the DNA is TGTGCCAGTAGCCCGGAACAGGCCTACCGAACCTATGGCTACACCTTC.

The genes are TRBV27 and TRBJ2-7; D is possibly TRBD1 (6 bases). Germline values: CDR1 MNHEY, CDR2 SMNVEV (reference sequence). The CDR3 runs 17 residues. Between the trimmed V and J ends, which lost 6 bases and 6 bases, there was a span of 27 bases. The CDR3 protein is CASSSSPYGEGGSEQYF. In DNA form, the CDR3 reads TGTGCCAGCAGCTCCTCCCCCTATGGGGAAGGGGGAAGCGAGCAGTACTTC.

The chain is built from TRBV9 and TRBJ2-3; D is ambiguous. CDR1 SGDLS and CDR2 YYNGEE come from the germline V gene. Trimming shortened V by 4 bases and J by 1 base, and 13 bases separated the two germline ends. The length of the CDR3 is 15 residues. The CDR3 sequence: CASSPYDQGTDTQYF. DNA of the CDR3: TGTGCCAGCAGCCCCTACGACCAGGGCACAGATACGCAGTATTTT.